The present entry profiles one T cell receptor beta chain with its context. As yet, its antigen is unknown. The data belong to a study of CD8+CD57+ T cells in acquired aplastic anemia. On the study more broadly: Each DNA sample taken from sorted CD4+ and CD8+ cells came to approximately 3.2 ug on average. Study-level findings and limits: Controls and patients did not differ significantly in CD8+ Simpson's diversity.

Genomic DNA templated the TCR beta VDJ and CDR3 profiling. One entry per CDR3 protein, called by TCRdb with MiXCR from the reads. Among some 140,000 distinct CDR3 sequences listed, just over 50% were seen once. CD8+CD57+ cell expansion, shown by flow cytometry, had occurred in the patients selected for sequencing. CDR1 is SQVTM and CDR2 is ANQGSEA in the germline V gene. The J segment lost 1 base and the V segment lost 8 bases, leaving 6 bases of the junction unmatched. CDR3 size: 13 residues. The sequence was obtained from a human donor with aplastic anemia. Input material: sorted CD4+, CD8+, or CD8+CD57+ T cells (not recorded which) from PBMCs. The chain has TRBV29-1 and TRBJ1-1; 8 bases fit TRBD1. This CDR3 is CSYMGTGNTEAFF. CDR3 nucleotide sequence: TGCAGCTACATGGGGACAGGGAACACTGAAGCTTTCTTT.